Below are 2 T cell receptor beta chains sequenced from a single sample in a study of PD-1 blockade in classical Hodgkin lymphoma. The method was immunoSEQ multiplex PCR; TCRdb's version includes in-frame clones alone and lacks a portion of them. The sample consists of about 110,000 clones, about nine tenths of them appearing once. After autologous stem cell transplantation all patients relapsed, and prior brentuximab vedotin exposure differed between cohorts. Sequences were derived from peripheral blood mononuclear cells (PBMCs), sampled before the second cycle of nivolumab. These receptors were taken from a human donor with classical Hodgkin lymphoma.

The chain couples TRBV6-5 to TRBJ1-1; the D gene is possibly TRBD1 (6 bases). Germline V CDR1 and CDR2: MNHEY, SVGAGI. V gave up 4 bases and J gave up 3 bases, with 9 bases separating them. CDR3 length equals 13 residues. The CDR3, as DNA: TGTGCCAGCAGTTTAAACAGGGACACTGAAGCTTTCTTT. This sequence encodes CASSLNRDTEAFF.

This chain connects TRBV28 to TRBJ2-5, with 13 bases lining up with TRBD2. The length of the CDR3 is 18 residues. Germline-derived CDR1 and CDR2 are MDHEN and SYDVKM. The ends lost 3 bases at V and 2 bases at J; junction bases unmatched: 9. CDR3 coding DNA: TGTGCCAGCAGTTTGGGTAGACTAGCGGGAGGATATCAAGAGACCCAGTACTTC. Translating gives CASSLGRLAGGYQETQYF.